Presented here are 10 T cell receptor beta chains from one specimen sequenced in a study of CXCR3 chemokines and chemotherapy response in bladder cancer. Each CDR3 protein gets one entry after TCRdb re-called the PCR reads with MiXCR. The data show 13,000 or so distinct CDR3 sequences, with under 15% seen just once and 25% to 30% held by the top ten. The specimen was collected from a patient whose treatment included neoadjuvant chemotherapy. The source is a human donor with bladder cancer that did not respond to neoadjuvant chemotherapy.

This clonotype was recorded at least ten times. The rearrangement uses TRBV6-5 and TRBJ2-2; unclear D gene. Germline V CDR1 and CDR2: MNHEY, SVGAGI. The CDR3 loop spans 15 amino acids. Trimming stripped 2 bases from V and 7 bases from J, with 14 bases between. The CDR3 nucleotides read TGTGCCAGCAGTTACGGGCCTAGAAAGGTCGGGGAGCTGTTTTTT. Amino acid sequence: CASSYGPRKVGELFF.

This chain links TRBV18 with TRBJ2-5; D is unclear. V was pared by 1 base and J by 2 bases, with 32 bases between. CDR1 is KGHSH and CDR2 is LQKENI in the germline V gene. This CDR3 has 22 residues. This chain's CDR3 is CASSPLCFGLCRVRGQQETQYF. CDR3 nucleotide sequence: TGTGCCAGCTCACCACTATGTTTTGGTCTGTGCCGTGTGCGTGGGCAACAAGAGACCCAGTACTTC.

V gene TRBV6-5 combines with J gene TRBJ2-3, with D possibly TRBD2 on 7 matching bases. Trimming left V 2 bases short and J 4 bases short, with 16 bases between. The CDR3 length is 16 residues. Germline-derived CDR1 and CDR2 are MNHEY and SVGAGI. CDR3 DNA sequence: TGTGCCAGCAGTTACATGGGGGGGGCAGATGCAGATACGCAGTATTTT. This sequence encodes CASSYMGGADADTQYF.

The table lists this clonotype with many counts. The gene calls are TRBV18 and TRBJ1-1; 11 nucleotides agree with TRBD1. With 3 bases clipped from V and 6 bases from J, the junction kept 3 bases outside the gene matches. Germline assignment: CDR1 KGHSH and CDR2 LQKENI. The CDR3 sequence is 14 residues long. The CDR3 region has the DNA TGTGCCAGCTCACCGCTGGGACAGGGGGCTGAAGCTTTCTTT. Translated, it gives CASSPLGQGAEAFF.

This rearrangement joins TRBV5-5 to TRBJ2-3, with 8 bases matching TRBD1. The CDR3 runs to 15 residues. Per germline, CDR1 SGHKS and CDR2 YYEKEE (reference sequence). V was pared by 2 bases and J by 4 bases, with 6 bases of the junction left unmatched. The CDR3 sequence is CASSFLDRVPDTQYF. CDR3 DNA sequence: TGTGCCAGCAGCTTTCTGGACAGGGTCCCAGATACGCAGTATTTT.

The chain uses TRBV19 and TRBJ1-1; TRBD1 agrees at 7 bases. Trimming took 5 bases from V and 10 from J; bases not matched to a gene: 7. This CDR3 has 12 amino acids. Per the germline V gene, CDR1 is LNHDA and CDR2 is SQIVND (reference sequence). The CDR3, as DNA: TGTGCCAGTAGTCCCGGGGACAGTGGAGCTTTCTTT. It is translated as CASSPGDSGAFF.

This clonotype has at least ten counts. The rearrangement joins TRBV7-2 to TRBJ2-6; D is unresolved. Trimming left V 4 bases short and J 0 bases short, with 10 bases between. Germline lookup yields CDR1 SGHTA and CDR2 FQGNSA. The CDR3 length is 16 residues. Here the CDR3 reads CASSSGAFSGANVLTF. Here the CDR3 DNA reads TGTGCCAGCAGCTCAGGAGCATTCTCTGGGGCCAACGTCCTGACTTTC.

Worth noting for this clonotype: Possible read error: a much larger clone is one base away. The chain carries TRBV7-9 and TRBJ1-1; no clear D. V gave up 5 bases and J gave up 4 bases, with 17 bases separating them. CDR3 length: 15 residues. From germline, CDR1 is SEHNR and CDR2 FQNEAQ (reference sequence). The CDR3 loop is CASSRVGSGSTEAFF. The DNA for the CDR3 is TGTGCCAGCAGCCGCGTAGGGAGCGGGAGCACTGAAGCTTTCTTT.

This clonotype was counted at least ten times. V gene TRBV15 combines with J gene TRBJ2-5; TRBD1 aligns across 7 bases. Germline CDR1 LNHNV, CDR2 YYDKDF (reference sequence). The CDR3 length is 15 residues. V shed 2 bases and J 1 base; nucleotides not matched to a gene: 4. The CDR3 nucleotides read TGTGCCACCAGCAGATCCGGGACAGTCCAAGAGACCCAGTACTTC. Its translation: CATSRSGTVQETQYF.

This rearrangement joins TRBV12-3 or TRBV12-4 to TRBJ2-5; 13 bases match TRBD2. V was pared by 4 bases and J by 0 bases, with 5 bases of the junction left unmatched. The CDR3 covers 17 residues. The DNA for the CDR3 is TGTGCCAGCAGTTCGGGACTAGCGGGGACGTACCAAGAGACCCAGTACTTC. Its protein product is CASSSGLAGTYQETQYF.